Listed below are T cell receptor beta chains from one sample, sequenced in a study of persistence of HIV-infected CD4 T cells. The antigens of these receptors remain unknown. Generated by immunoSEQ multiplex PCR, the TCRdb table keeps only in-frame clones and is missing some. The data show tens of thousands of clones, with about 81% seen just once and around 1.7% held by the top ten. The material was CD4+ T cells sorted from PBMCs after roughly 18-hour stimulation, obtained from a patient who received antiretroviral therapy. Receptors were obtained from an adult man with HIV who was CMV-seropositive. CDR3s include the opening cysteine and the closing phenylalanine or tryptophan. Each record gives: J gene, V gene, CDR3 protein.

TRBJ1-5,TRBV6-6,CASKQRTAGRGHF
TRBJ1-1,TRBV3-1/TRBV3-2,CASSKGQANTEAFF
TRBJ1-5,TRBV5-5,CASSAGPGSHSNQPQHF
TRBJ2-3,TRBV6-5,CASSYRPSLRRDTQYF
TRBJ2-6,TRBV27,CASSLEGQGWSGANVLTF
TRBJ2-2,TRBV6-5,CASSLGSYANTGELFF
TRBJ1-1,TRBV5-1,CASSIVGVPGQGGTEAFF
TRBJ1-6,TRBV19,CASRQGARIYNSPLHF
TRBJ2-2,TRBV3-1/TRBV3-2,CASSLRGGGRTGELFF
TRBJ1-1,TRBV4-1,CASSSGTGTNTEAFF
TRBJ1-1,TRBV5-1,CASSFDGTEAFF
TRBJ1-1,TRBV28,CASSPRGEAFF
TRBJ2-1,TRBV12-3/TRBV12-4,CASSLFGEEQFF
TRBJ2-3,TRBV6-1,CASKGERGSTDTQYF
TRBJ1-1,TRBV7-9,CASSPEAEAFF
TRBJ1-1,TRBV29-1,CSVYFARSGNTEAFF
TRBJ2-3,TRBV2,CASSPQGETTDTQYF
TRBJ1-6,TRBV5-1,CASSLGQELISPLHF
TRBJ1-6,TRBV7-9,CASSPLDNSPLHF
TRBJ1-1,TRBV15,CATSSPSPPSEAFF
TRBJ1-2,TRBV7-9,CASSFGTGNHTF
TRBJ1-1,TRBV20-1,CSASRAEAFF
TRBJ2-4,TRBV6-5,CASSGGMAKNIQYF
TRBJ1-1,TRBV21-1,CASSKVEPTNTEAFF
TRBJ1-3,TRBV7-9,CASSSHRAAGNTIYF
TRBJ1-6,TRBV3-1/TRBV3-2,CASSHRQGANSPLHF
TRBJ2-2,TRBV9,CASSVLAMNTGELFF
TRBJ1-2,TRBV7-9,CASSPAEGAYGYTF
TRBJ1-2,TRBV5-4,CASSLDRGGPMGGYTF